This record covers a single T cell receptor (beta chain). Authors' methods: Amplifying reference gene primers gave estimates of nucleated cell counts. Sequencing used immunoSEQ multiplex PCR; TCRdb keeps in-frame clones, though not all of them. That table furnishes V, J and clone size, whereas the DNA furnished D and trimming. Counted here are 75,000 to 100,000 clones, 83% occurring once; the ten biggest clones make up 25% to 35%. The data were taken from a study of blood T cell repertoires in COVID-19. Study in general: The United States, Italy and Spain supplied acute and convalescent COVID-19 samples. PBMCs, B-cell-depleted T cells, or T cells provided the cDNA or gDNA that made up the material.

The CDR3 covers 13 residues. Germline CDR1 and CDR2: SGHVS and FNYEAQ. The V and J ends lost 5 bases and 3 bases respectively, with 11 bases between them. The sample taken for sequencing was peripheral blood. The genes are TRBV7-6 and TRBJ2-7; weak D call: TRBD1 (6 bases). This clonotype was sampled from a woman of 80 years or more with acute or convalescent COVID-19. The CDR3 DNA reads as TGTGCCAGCAGCCAAGGGGGTGACTACGAGCAGTACTTC. Amino acids: CASSQGGDYEQYF.